The 6 T cell receptor beta chains below were found in one sample sequenced in a study of tumor-infiltrating lymphocytes in primary liver carcinoma. TCR beta cDNA was reverse-transcribed from around 0.55 ug of total RNA. The reaction used a constant-region primer and ProtoScript II reverse transcriptase. Modified slightly, ARM-PCR produced TCR beta libraries over three nested multiplex PCR rounds. Both of the initial two PCR rounds ran for about 9 cycles and employed TRBV1-TRBV30 forward primers alongside a C-beta reverse primer. Each CDR3 protein gets one entry after TCRdb re-called the multiplex PCR reads with MiXCR. Altogether fewer than 110,000 distinct CDR3 sequences are present, about 63% being singletons, with the ten largest covering approximately 12%. Co-extracting RNA and DNA was done with roughly 17-34 mg of unsorted bulk tissue as input. Input material: liver tumor tissue from sampling region 2. Described subset: tumor region T2, inferior pole. The receptors derive from a woman aged 55-70 years with primary liver carcinoma and hepatitis B virus infection.

About this clonotype itself: Germline is not matched at one junction end, which may reflect a read error. The J gene is TRBJ1-5, the V gene TRBV7-3; D is unclear. The germline gives CDR1 SGHTA, CDR2 FQGTGA. This CDR3 is 15 amino acids long. The CDR3 bases are TGTGCCGGCAGCTTAACGGGCCAGCCGGGTCAGCCCCAGCATTTT. Translating it yields CAGSLTGQPGQPQHF. The full variable domain, rest sourced from reference TRBV7-3 and TRBJ1-5, is GAGVSQTPSNKVTEKGKYVELRCDPISGHTALYWYRQSLGQGPEFLIYFQGTGAADDSGLPNDRFFAVRPEGSVSTLKIQRTERGDSAVYLCAGSLTGQPGQPQHFGDGTRLSIL.

This chain uses TRBV7-3 with TRBJ2-6; possibly TRBD1 or TRBD2 for D (5 bases each). This CDR3 is 16 amino acids long. Germline assignment: CDR1 SGHTA and CDR2 FQGTGA. V lost 5 bases to trimming and J lost 1 base, with 12 bases between them. The CDR3 DNA sequence: TGTGCCAGCAGCCAGGGACGTCAGTCTGGGGCCAACGTCCTGACTTTC. Translating it yields CASSQGRQSGANVLTF.

This clonotype was picked up many times. The V and J genes are TRBV6-1 and TRBJ1-6, with a weak D call TRBD1 (5 bases). The V end lost 7 bases, the J end lost 7 bases, and 14 bases lay between the germline ends. Germline values: CDR1 MNHNS, CDR2 SASEGT. The CDR3 consists of 14 residues. The CDR3 region has the DNA TGTGCCAGCAATACGATGGGACTGAATTCACCCCTCCACTTT. Residues: CASNTMGLNSPLHF.

Concerning this clonotype: The CDR3 does not end in the conserved phenylalanine or tryptophan, so this is likely a read error. V and J are TRBV5-5 and TRBJ1-2, with a weak D call TRBD1 (6 bases). The germline V gene has CDR1 SGHKS and CDR2 YYEKEE (reference sequence). The CDR3 spans 13 residues. The germline V and J ends were trimmed by 8 bases and 4 bases, with 15 bases remaining between them. CDR3 protein: CASSPDRGYGYTL. In DNA, the CDR3 is TGTGCCAGTAGCCCGGACAGAGGCTATGGCTACACCCTC.

The V gene is TRBV21-1, the J gene TRBJ2-2; TRBD2, the table's D call, was not compared with the DNA. TRBV21-1 counts as a pseudogene. This CDR3 is built from 18 residues. CDR3 residues: CASSKGLAGGWNTGELFF. The CDR3 bases are TGTGCCAGCAGCAAAGGGCTAGCGGGAGGGTGGAACACCGGGGAGCTGTTTTTT.

The genes are TRBV21-1 and TRBJ1-5; the tabulated D call, TRBD1, remains unverified against the DNA. TRBV21-1 is assigned pseudogene status. This CDR3 contains 16 residues. The CDR3 loop is CASAHRTGFGNQTQHF. Written as DNA, the CDR3 is TGTGCCAGCGCCCACCGGACAGGGTTTGGCAATCAGACCCAGCATTTT.